Below are 11 T cell receptor beta chains sequenced from a single sample in a study of T cell responses to AZD1222 COVID-19 vaccine. Measured with immunoSEQ multiplex PCR; TCRdb has only the in-frame clones, and not every one. Across under 150,000 clones, the top ten clones capture about 2.2% of the sample. Sequenced material: peripheral blood. The receptor source for this set is an adult in good health.

The chain is built from TRBV7-2 and TRBJ2-1; 11 positions match TRBD2. V dropped 6 bases and J dropped 8; count of bases not matched to a gene: 15. This CDR3 comprises 17 residues. In germline, CDR1 is SGHTA, CDR2 FQGNSA. CDR3 sequence: CASSRFTGTSGRDEQFF. For the CDR3, the DNA is TGTGCCAGCAGTCGATTTACCGGGACTAGCGGCCGGGATGAGCAGTTCTTC.

J is TRBJ1-5 and V is TRBV3-1 (or the pseudogene TRBV3-2); 8 bases map to TRBD1. The germline CDR1 and CDR2 sequences are LGHDT and YNNKEL (reference sequence). Losses at the gene ends were 4 bases for V and 2 bases for J; bases not matched to a gene: 4. This CDR3 contains 15 residues. CDR3 bases: TGTGCCAGCAGCCTTGGGGGACAGGGCAATCAGCCCCAGCATTTT. This codes for CASSLGGQGNQPQHF.

For the CDR3, the DNA is TGTGCCAGCAGCTTAACAGGGGAAAGGAACACTGAAGCTTTCTTT. Translation: CASSLTGERNTEAFF. The chain employs TRBV7-3 and TRBJ1-1; D perhaps matches TRBD1 (5 bases). V dropped 0 bases and J dropped 1 base, with 9 bases sitting between them. Germline V gene data show CDR1 as SGHTA and CDR2 as FQGTGA. CDR3 size: 15 residues.

The rearrangement uses TRBV18 and TRBJ1-2; 11 nucleotides match TRBD1. Germline trimming cut 3 bases from V and 6 bases from J; bases unmatched to any gene: 0. The V gene's germline CDR1 is KGHSH and CDR2 LQKENI. The CDR3 has 13 amino acids. DNA of the CDR3: TGTGCCAGCTCACCGGACAGGGGGCATGGCTACACCTTC. As protein: CASSPDRGHGYTF.

The chain combines TRBV12-3 or TRBV12-4 with TRBJ1-1; D gene ambiguous. V was trimmed by 2 bases and J by 4 bases, leaving 8 bases between them. The CDR3 loop spans 13 amino acids. The CDR3 DNA reads as TGTGCCAGCAGTTTACGGTGGGGCACTGAAGCTTTCTTT. Amino acid sequence: CASSLRWGTEAFF.

CDR3 amino acids: CASSYDDRGTGQFF. Written as DNA, the CDR3 is TGTGCCAGCAGCTACGATGACAGGGGGACTGGGCAGTTCTTC. The chain joins TRBV6-5 to TRBJ2-1, with TRBD1 matching over 9 bases. The CDR3 contains 14 residues. The V and J ends lost 6 bases and 12 bases, in that order; junction bases with no gene match: 12. Germline V lookup: CDR1 MNHEY, CDR2 SVGAGI.

The rearrangement joins TRBV9 to TRBJ2-3, with D tentatively TRBD2 (6 bases). The V gene lost 0 bases and the J gene lost 3 bases, with 14 bases spanning the gap. Looked up from germline, CDR1 is SGDLS and CDR2 is YYNGEE. This CDR3 is built from 16 residues. The CDR3, as DNA: TGTGCCAGCAGCGTAGTCGGCGGGGATCCTACAGATACGCAGTATTTT. Protein: CASSVVGGDPTDTQYF.

The chain employs TRBV24-1 and TRBJ2-5; 7 bases match TRBD1. V shed 0 bases, J shed 2 bases, and the junction held 5 bases outside the gene matches. The CDR3 runs to 16 residues. The V gene's germline CDR1 is KGHDR and CDR2 SFDVKD. CDR3 coding DNA: TGTGCCACCAGTGATTTGAGGACAGGAGAACAAGAGACCCAGTACTTC. It encodes CATSDLRTGEQETQYF.

The chain links TRBV5-4 to TRBJ1-2, with D possibly being TRBD1 (6 bases). The germline CDR1 and CDR2 sequences are SGHNT and YYREEE (reference sequence). The ends were cut back, 6 bases at V and 3 bases at J, with 18 bases in the middle. This CDR3 is 15 amino acids long. The DNA for the CDR3 is TGTGCCAGCACCAGACAGGCCGCCTTTTACTATGGCTACACCTTC. Translating it yields CASTRQAAFYYGYTF.

CDR3 sequence reads: CASSPTSDSYEQYF. Written as DNA, the CDR3 is TGTGCCAGCAGCCCCACTAGCGACTCCTACGAGCAGTACTTC. This chain links TRBV13 with TRBJ2-7; 7 nucleotides match TRBD2. V gave up 5 bases and J gave up 0 bases; unmatched junction bases: 4. The CDR3 loop spans 14 amino acids. The germline CDR1 and CDR2 sequences are PRHDT and FYEKMQ (reference sequence).

The V and J genes are TRBV5-1 and TRBJ1-2; 8 bases agree with TRBD1. After removal of 3 bases from V and 4 bases from J, the junction contained 2 bases not matched to a gene. The length of the CDR3 is 13 residues. Per germline, CDR1 SGHRS and CDR2 YFSETQ. CDR3 amino acids: CASSWDRPYGYTF. CDR3 nucleotides: TGCGCCAGCAGCTGGGACAGGCCCTATGGCTACACCTTC.